The T cell receptor (beta chain) described here comes from a study of cytomegalovirus exposure and HLA in healthy donors. In the study overall: There were 350 to 400 genotyped donors. Of these, roughly 80% fell in the genetic ancestry cluster associated with self-reported Caucasian donors.

Germline CDR1 SGHRS, CDR2 YFSETQ. V was trimmed by 4 bases and J by 8 bases, leaving 13 bases between them. The CDR3 totals 13 residues. PCR used 60 Vbeta primers and 13 Jbeta primers. Profiling relied on immunoSEQ multiplex PCR, and the TCRdb table lists in-frame clones only, not all of them. The repertoire holds approximately 90,000 clones, with about three quarters as singletons. This TCR came from a boy between 10 and 17 years old in good health and CMV-seronegative. The chain has TRBV5-1 and TRBJ2-1; no firm D call. Sequencing was done on a sample of PBMCs. For the CDR3, the DNA is TGCGCCAGCAGCGTGGCGAGGTCCGATGAGCAGTTCTTC. Protein product: CASSVARSDEQFF.